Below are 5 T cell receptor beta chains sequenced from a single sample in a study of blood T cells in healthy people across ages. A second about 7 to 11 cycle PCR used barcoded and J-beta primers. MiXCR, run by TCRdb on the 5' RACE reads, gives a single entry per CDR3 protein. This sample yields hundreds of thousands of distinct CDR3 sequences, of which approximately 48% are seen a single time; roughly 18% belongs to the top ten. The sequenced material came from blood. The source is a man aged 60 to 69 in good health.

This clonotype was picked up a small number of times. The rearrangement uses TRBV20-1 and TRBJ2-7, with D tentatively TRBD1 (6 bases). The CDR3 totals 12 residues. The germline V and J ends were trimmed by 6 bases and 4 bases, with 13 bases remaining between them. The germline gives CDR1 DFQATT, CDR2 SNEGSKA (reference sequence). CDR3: CSARQVGYEQYF. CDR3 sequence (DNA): TGCAGTGCCCGACAGGTGGGGTACGAGCAGTACTTC.

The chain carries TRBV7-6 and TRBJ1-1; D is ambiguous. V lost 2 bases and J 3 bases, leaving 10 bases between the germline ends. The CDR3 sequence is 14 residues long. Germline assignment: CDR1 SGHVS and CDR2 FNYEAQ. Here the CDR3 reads CASSLLRRDTEAFF. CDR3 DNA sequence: TGTGCCAGCAGCTTATTACGGCGGGACACTGAAGCTTTCTTT.

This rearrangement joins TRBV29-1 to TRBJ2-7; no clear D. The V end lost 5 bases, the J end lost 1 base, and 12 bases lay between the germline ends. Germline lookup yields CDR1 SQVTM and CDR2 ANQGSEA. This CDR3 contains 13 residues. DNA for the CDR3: TGCAGCGTTCGTGACGGAACTTCCTACGAGCAGTACTTC. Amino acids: CSVRDGTSYEQYF.

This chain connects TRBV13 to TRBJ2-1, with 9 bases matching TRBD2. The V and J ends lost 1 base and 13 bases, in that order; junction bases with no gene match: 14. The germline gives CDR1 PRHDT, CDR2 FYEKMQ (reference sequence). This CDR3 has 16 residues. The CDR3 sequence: CASSLVGSGGSLAQFF. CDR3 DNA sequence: TGTGCCAGCAGCTTAGTCGGTAGCGGGGGCTCGTTGGCCCAGTTCTTC.

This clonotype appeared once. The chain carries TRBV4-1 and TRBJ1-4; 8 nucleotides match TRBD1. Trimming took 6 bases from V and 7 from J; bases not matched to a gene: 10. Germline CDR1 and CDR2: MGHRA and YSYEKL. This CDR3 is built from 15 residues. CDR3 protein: CASSLPGTGSEKLFF. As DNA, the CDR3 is TGCGCCAGCAGTTTACCCGGGACAGGAAGTGAAAAACTGTTTTTT.